These 6 T cell receptor beta chains share one sample of origin, sequenced in a study of regulatory T cells in long-lasting Graves disease. Assembly of TCR beta libraries relied on iRepertoire HTBI primers together with Arm-PCR of CDR3 regions. TCRdb reprocessed the multiplex PCR reads with MiXCR, giving one entry per CDR3 protein. The data show approximately 400,000 distinct CDR3 sequences, about an eighth seen once. Documented time point: newly diagnosed GD, antithyroid drugs for less than 3 months. The TCR library was prepared using RNA isolated from PBMCs. The data were also submitted as part of a second study, on T cells in Graves' hyperthyroidism and ophthalmopathy.

The specimen comprised peripheral blood mononuclear cells (PBMCs), sampled at new diagnosis, from a patient treated with antithyroid drugs. All receptors derive from a woman aged 18-30 years with Graves disease.

Ten or more counts support this clonotype. The chain employs TRBV5-1 and TRBJ1-1; TRBD1 might be the D (5 bases). Germline CDR1 SGHRS, CDR2 YFSETQ. Trimming shortened V by 4 bases and J by 1 base, and 23 bases separated the two germline ends. The CDR3 has 18 residues. The CDR3, as DNA: TGCGCCAGCAGCCACTACGGGGGTTTGGGAGAAGCGAACACTGAAGCTTTCTTT. Its protein product is CASSHYGGLGEANTEAFF.

The V and J genes are TRBV20-1 and TRBJ1-6; 10 bases match TRBD1. The CDR3 is 18 residues long. After removal of 5 bases from V and 1 base from J, the junction contained 11 bases not matched to a gene. Germline values: CDR1 DFQATT, CDR2 SNEGSKA (reference sequence). This CDR3 is CSALGQGLVGSYNSPLHF. The CDR3 coding sequence is TGCAGTGCTTTGGGACAGGGGCTTGTCGGGTCCTATAATTCACCCCTCCACTTT.

The chain carries TRBV12-3 or TRBV12-4 and TRBJ1-1, with D unresolved. Deletions cut 6 bases from V and 4 bases from J, with 12 bases between. The CDR3 is 13 amino acids. CDR3 in amino acids: CASRRVGSTEAFF. In DNA, the CDR3 is TGTGCCAGCAGGAGGGTCGGTAGCACTGAAGCTTTCTTT.

This clonotype was detected many times. V is TRBV12-3 or TRBV12-4 and J is TRBJ1-3; 8 bases line up with TRBD1. The ends lost 6 bases at V and 1 base at J; junction bases unmatched: 8. The CDR3 runs 16 residues. As DNA, the CDR3 is TGTGCCAGCAGCATGGGACAGGTGACTTCTGGAAACACCATATATTTT. It yields the protein CASSMGQVTSGNTIYF.

Many counts were recorded for this clonotype. The CDR3 reads CASSWSGGGSTDTQYF. Written as DNA, the CDR3 is TGTGCCAGCAGTTGGTCAGGGGGGGGTAGCACAGATACGCAGTATTTT. The chain combines TRBV6-2 or TRBV6-3 with TRBJ2-3, with D tentatively TRBD1 or TRBD2 (7 bases each). This CDR3 is built from 16 residues. Germline loops: CDR1 MNHEY, CDR2 SVGEGT. V lost 4 bases to trimming and J lost 0 bases, with 14 bases between them.

This clonotype has at least ten counts. The chain couples TRBV10-3 to TRBJ1-2, with D possibly being TRBD1 (6 bases). V lost 6 bases and J 6 bases, leaving 14 bases between the germline ends. The CDR3 has 13 residues. CDR1 is ENHRY, CDR2 SYGVKD, per germline. CDR3: CAIREQGSDGYTF. CDR3 coding DNA: TGTGCCATCAGAGAACAGGGTTCGGATGGCTACACCTTC.